The clone carrying this T cell receptor (beta chain) occurred a few times. This sample is drawn from a study of blood T cell repertoires in COVID-19. Assay used: immunoSEQ multiplex PCR; TCRdb lists only in-frame clones, some missing. The sample has 25,000 to 30,000 clones; about two thirds are singletons. Looked up from germline, CDR1 is SNHLY and CDR2 is FYNNEI. The V and J ends lost 9 bases and 10 bases, in that order; junction bases with no gene match: 6. The CDR3 is 12 amino acids. V gene TRBV2 combines with J gene TRBJ1-6, with 7 bases that match TRBD1. Sequenced: peripheral blood. The source is a boy between 2 and 15 years old with active or convalescent COVID-19. This chain's CDR3 is CARTGLGSPLHF. In DNA, the CDR3 is TGTGCCAGGACAGGGCTCGGCTCACCCCTCCACTTT.